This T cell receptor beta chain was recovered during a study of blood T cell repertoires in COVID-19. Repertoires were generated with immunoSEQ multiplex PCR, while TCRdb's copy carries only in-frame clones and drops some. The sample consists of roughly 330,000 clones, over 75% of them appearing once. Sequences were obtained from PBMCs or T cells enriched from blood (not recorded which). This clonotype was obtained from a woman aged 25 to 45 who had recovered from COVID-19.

CDR3: CASSPGLAKPPIEQFF. The CDR3 DNA follows: TGCGCCAGCAGCCCGGGACTAGCCAAACCTCCCATCGAGCAGTTCTTC. The chain uses TRBV5-1 and TRBJ2-1; TRBD2 aligns across 9 bases. V lost 4 bases and J lost 10; bases outside the gene matches: 15. The CDR3 covers 16 residues. Germline CDR1 reads SGHRS; CDR2 reads YFSETQ.